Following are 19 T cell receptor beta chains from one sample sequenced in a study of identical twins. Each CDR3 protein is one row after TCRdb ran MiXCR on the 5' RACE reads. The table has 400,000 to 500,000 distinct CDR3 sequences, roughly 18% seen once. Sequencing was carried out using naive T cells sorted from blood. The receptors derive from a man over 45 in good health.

Here the CDR3 reads CASSLRGLVSYEQYF. CDR3 DNA: TGTGCCAGCAGTCTCAGGGGACTGGTCTCCTACGAGCAGTACTTC. This chain uses TRBV6-2 or TRBV6-3 with TRBJ2-7, with D possibly being TRBD1 or TRBD2 (6 bases each). Deletions cut 5 bases from V and 0 bases from J, with 14 bases between. The CDR3 runs 15 residues. From germline, CDR1 is MNHEY and CDR2 SVGEGT.

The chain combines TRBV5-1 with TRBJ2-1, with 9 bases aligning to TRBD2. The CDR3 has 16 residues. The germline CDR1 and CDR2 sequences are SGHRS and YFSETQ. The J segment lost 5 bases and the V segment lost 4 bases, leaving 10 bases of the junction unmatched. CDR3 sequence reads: CASSPGGSGRNNEQFF. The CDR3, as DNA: TGCGCCAGCAGCCCCGGCGGCAGCGGGAGGAACAATGAGCAGTTCTTC.

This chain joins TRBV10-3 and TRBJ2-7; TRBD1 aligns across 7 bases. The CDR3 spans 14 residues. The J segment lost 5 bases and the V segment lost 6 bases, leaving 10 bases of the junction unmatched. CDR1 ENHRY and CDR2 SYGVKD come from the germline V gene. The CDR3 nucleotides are TGTGCCATCAGCACCACCGGGACAGCCCACGAGCAGTACTTC. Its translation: CAISTTGTAHEQYF.

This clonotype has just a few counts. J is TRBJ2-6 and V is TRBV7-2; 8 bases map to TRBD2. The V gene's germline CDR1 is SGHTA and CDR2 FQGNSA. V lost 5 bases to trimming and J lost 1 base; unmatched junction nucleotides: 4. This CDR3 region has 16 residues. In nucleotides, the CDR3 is TGTGCCAGCAGCCTCCGGGGGGGATCTGGGGCCAACGTCCTGACTTTC. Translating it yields CASSLRGGSGANVLTF.

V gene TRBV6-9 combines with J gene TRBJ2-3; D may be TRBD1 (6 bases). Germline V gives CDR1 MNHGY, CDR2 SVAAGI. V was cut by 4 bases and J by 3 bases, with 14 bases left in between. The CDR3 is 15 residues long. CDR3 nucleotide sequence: TGTGCCAGCAGTTTTCTCCACAGGGTGACAGATACGCAGTATTTT. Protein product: CASSFLHRVTDTQYF.

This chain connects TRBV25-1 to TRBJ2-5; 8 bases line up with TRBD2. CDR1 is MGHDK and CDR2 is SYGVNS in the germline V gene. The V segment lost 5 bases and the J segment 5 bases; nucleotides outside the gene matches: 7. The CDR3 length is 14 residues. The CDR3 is CASSQAGAGETQYF. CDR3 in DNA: TGTGCCAGCAGTCAAGCGGGGGCTGGGGAGACCCAGTACTTC. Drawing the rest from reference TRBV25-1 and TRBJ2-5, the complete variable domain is EADIYQTPRYLVIGTGKKITLECSQTMGHDKMYWYQQDPGMELHLIHYSYGVNSTEKGDLSSESTVSRIRTEHFPLTLESARPSHTSQYLCASSQAGAGETQYFGPGTRLLVL.

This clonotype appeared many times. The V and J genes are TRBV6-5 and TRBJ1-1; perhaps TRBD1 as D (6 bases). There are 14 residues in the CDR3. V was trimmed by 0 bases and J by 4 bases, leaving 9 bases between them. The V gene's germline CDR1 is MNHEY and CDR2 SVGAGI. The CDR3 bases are TGTGCCAGCAGTTACTCAAGGGGGAGCACTGAAGCTTTCTTT. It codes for CASSYSRGSTEAFF.

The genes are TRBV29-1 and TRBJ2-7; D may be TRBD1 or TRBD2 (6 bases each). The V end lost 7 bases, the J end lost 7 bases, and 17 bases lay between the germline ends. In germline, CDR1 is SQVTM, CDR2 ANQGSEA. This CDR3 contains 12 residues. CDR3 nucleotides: TGCAGCGCCAGCATCCGGGGGCGGGAGCAGTACTTC. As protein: CSASIRGREQYF.

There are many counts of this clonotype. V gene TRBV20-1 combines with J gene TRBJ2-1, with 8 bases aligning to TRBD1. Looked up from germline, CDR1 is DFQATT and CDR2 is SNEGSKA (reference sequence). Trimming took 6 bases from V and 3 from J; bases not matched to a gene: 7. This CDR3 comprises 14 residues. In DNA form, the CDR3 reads TGCAGTGCGAACAGGGGGAGGATCTACAATGAGCAGTTCTTC. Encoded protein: CSANRGRIYNEQFF.

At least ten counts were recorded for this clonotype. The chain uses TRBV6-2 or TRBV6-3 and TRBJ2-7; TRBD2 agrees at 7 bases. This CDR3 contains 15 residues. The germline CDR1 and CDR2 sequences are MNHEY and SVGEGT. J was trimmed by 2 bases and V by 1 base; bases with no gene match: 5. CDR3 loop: CASSYFGTNPYEQYF. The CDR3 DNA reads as TGTGCCAGCAGTTACTTCGGGACTAACCCCTACGAGCAGTACTTC.

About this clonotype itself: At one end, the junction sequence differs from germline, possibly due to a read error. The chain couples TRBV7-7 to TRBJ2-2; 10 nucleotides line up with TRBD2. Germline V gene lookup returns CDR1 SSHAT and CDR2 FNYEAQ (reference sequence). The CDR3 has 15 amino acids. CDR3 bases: TGTGCCAGCAGCATAGCGGGAGGGAACACCGGGGAGCTGTTTTTT. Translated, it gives CASSIAGGNTGELFF.

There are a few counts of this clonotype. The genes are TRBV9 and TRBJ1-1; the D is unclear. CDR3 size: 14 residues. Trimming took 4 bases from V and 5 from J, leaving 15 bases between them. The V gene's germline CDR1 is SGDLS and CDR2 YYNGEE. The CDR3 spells CASSPASSGTEAFF. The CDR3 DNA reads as TGTGCCAGCAGCCCAGCCAGTTCGGGGACTGAAGCTTTCTTT.

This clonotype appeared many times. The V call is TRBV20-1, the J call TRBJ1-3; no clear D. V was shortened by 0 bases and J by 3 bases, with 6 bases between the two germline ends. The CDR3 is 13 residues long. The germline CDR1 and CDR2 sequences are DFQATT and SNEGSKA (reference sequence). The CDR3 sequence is CSARDPYGNTIYF. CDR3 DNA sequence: TGCAGTGCTAGAGATCCTTATGGAAACACCATATATTTT.

This CDR3 reads CASSPTRGGTDQPQHF. DNA of the CDR3: TGTGCCAGCAGTCCTACCAGGGGAGGGACTGATCAGCCCCAGCATTTT. This chain uses TRBV6-1 with TRBJ1-5, with D possibly TRBD1 on 6 matching bases. Germline V gene data show CDR1 as MNHNS and CDR2 as SASEGT. Trimming removed 5 bases from V and 5 bases from J, with 19 bases in between. The CDR3 is made up of 16 amino acids.

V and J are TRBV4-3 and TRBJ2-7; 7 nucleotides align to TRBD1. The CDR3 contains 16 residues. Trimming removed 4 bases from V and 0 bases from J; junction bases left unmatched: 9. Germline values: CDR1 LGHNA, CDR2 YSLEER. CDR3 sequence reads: CASSPTTGARSYEQYF. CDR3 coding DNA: TGCGCCAGCAGCCCGACCACAGGGGCCCGCTCCTACGAGCAGTACTTC.

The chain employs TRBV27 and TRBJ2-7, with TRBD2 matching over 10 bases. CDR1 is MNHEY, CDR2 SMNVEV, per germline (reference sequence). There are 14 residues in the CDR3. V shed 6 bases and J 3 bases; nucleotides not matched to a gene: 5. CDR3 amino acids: CASRLTSGNYEQYF. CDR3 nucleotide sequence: TGTGCCAGCAGACTTACTAGCGGGAACTACGAGCAGTACTTC.

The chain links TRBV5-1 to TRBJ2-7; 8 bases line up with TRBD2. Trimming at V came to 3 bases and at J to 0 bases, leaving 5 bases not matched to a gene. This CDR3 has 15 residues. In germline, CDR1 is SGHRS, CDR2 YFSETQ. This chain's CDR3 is CASSSLAGSSYEQYF. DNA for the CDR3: TGCGCCAGCAGCTCGTTAGCGGGAAGCTCCTACGAGCAGTACTTC.

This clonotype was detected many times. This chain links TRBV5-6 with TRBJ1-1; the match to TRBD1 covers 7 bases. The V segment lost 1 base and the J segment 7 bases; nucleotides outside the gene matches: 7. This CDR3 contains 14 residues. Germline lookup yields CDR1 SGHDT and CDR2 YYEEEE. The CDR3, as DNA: TGTGCCAGCAGCTTGCAGGGGGGAAAGTTTGAAGCTTTCTTT. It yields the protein CASSLQGGKFEAFF.

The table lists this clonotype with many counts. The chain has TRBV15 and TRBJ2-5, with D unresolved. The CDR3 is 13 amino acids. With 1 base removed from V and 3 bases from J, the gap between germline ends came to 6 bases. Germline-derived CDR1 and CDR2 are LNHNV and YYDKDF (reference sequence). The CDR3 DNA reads TGTGCCACCAGCAGAGGGAAGGAAGAGACCCAGTACTTC. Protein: CATSRGKEETQYF.